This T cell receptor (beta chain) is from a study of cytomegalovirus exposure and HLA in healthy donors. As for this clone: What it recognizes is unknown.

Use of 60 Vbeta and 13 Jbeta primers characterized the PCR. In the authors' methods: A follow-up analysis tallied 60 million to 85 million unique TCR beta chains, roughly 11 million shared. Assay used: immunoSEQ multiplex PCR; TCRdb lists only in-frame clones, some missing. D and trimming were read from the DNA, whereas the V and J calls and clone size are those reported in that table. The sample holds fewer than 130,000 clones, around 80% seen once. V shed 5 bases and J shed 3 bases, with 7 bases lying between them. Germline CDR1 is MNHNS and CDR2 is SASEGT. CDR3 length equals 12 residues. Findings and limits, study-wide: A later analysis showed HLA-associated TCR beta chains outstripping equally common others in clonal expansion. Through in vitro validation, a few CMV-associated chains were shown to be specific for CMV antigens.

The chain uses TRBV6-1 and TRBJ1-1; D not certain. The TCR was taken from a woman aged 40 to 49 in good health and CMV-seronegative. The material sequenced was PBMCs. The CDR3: CASSSTYTEAFF. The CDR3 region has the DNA TGTGCCAGCAGTTCAACATACACTGAAGCTTTCTTT.